This is a list of T cell receptor beta chains from one sample in a study of blood T cell repertoires in COVID-19. Libraries were prepared by immunoSEQ multiplex PCR; TCRdb keeps only in-frame clonotypes and omits some of them. In the table there are 300,000 to 350,000 clones, about 85% of which are singletons. Sequencing was done on a sample of peripheral blood. These receptors were obtained from a man aged 18 to 35 with active or convalescent COVID-19. The conserved cysteine and the conserved F or W are not part of the CDR3 here.

J gene	V gene	CDR3 protein
TRBJ1-1	TRBV14	ASSQGQGALNTEAF
TRBJ1-2	TRBV7-2	ASSLDSTGPYGYT
TRBJ2-3	TRBV5-5	ASSWVSGTDTQY
TRBJ1-1	TRBV27	ASSPRLISTEAF
TRBJ1-1	TRBV27	ASGRQGLEAF
TRBJ1-1	TRBV4-3	ASSQDIWNTEAF
TRBJ1-1	TRBV6-1	ASSESDRLLNTEAF
TRBJ2-7	TRBV2	ASSQSTGWSQDPYEQY
TRBJ1-6	TRBV9	ASSAGTGIMSNSPLH
TRBJ2-7	TRBV20-1	SASEGGGPYEQY
TRBJ1-6	TRBV4-3	ASSQESQGVGSPLH
TRBJ1-2	TRBV4-3	ASSQDEISYRGYT
TRBJ1-5	TRBV12-5	ASGLVGGDDQPQH
TRBJ2-1	TRBV9	ASSVARSYNEQF
TRBJ1-5	TRBV7-2	ASNFAGGTNQPQH
TRBJ2-3	TRBV7-7	ASSLEVAGGPWGRTDTQY
TRBJ2-1	TRBV12-5	ASGVSGNEQF
TRBJ1-4	TRBV5-1	ASSLQTGRGNEKLF
TRBJ1-2	TRBV27	ASSLGTPANYGYT
TRBJ2-1	TRBV5-6	ASSLINEQF